This T cell receptor beta chain derives from a study of neurological immune-mediated disorders. Many counts were recorded for this clonotype. It was by 5'RACE with 10-nucleotide random UMIs that the cDNA was made. MiXCR, run by TCRdb on the 5' RACE reads, gives a single entry per CDR3 protein. Of 45,000 or so distinct CDR3 sequences in the sample, approximately 2.8% were seen once. CDR3 size: 12 residues. V was cut by 3 bases and J by 7 bases, with 9 bases left in between. Germline CDR1 is MNHEY and CDR2 is SVGAGI. The source material was PBMCs. The chain couples TRBV6-5 to TRBJ1-2; TRBD1 might be the D (5 bases). This clonotype was sampled from a woman aged 50 to 60 with multiple sclerosis. The CDR3: CASSYSGGGYTF. As DNA, the CDR3 is TGTGCCAGCAGTTATTCGGGGGGTGGCTACACCTTC.